This T cell receptor beta chain was recorded in a study of T cells in Graves' hyperthyroidism and ophthalmopathy. Trimming removed 10 bases at V and 7 bases at J, with 13 bases between. The CDR3 extends over 11 amino acids. CDR1 and CDR2 (germline): SEHNR, FQNEAQ (reference sequence). This clonotype came up a few times. Authors of the study amplified TCR beta CDR3 regions from RNA transcripts. The TCR CDR3 first-round RT-PCR relied on the HTBI primer set. TCRdb reprocessed the multiplex PCR reads via MiXCR and lists one record per CDR3 protein. Among 750,000 to 900,000 distinct CDR3 sequences listed, around 39% were seen once. The study based diagnoses on clinical symptoms, serum thyroxine and TRAb, thyroid ultrasound and orbital computed tomography.

The rearrangement uses TRBV7-9 and TRBJ1-1, with a possible D match to TRBD1 (6 bases). The origin of this receptor is a man aged 18 to 29 with Graves' hyperthyroidism. The specimen was blood. The CDR3 DNA sequence: TGTGCCACTCTAAGGGGGATTGAAGCTTTCTTT. It specifies CATLRGIEAFF.